This is a list of T cell receptor beta chains from one sample in a study of cytomegalovirus exposure and HLA in healthy donors. TCRdb's table, derived via immunoSEQ multiplex PCR, lists solely in-frame clones and lacks some. This table holds around 130,000 clones, 65% to 80% found once. Source material: PBMCs. The receptor set was obtained from a middle-aged woman in good health and CMV-seropositive. Each CDR3 is given with its conserved first and last residue. The D gene is left open where the match is weak. Only some rows state a clone size, as once, few, many or a class for expanded clones.

>TRBV5-1|NA|TRBJ2-7|NA
TGCGCCAGCAGCTCCATCAGCGGGCCCTACGAGCAGTACTTC
CASSSISGPYEQYF
>TRBV5-6|NA|TRBJ2-3|NA
TGTGCCAGCAGCTTGGATGTAGGGGGAATCGCAGATACGCAGTATTTT
CASSLDVGGIADTQYF
>TRBV9|TRBD1|TRBJ1-1|NA
TGTGCCAGCAGCGCCCACCTTGGACAGGGGTTGACTGAAGCTTTCTTT
CASSAHLGQGLTEAFF
>TRBV30|NA|TRBJ2-7|NA
TGTGCCTGGAGTGCATCAGACATTACCGAGCAGTACTTC
CAWSASDITEQYF
>TRBV9|TRBD2|TRBJ2-7|NA
TGTGCCAGCAGCGTGGGACTAGCGGGAGCCTACGAGCAGTACTTC
CASSVGLAGAYEQYF
>TRBV30|NA|TRBJ1-5|few
TGTGCCTGGAGTGTACGCGGAACTAGCAATCAGCCCCAGCATTTT
CAWSVRGTSNQPQHF
>TRBV6-6|NA|TRBJ1-1|NA
TGTGCCAGCAGTTACTCGGCGACAATGAACACTGAAGCTTTCTTT
CASSYSATMNTEAFF
>TRBV10-3|TRBD1|TRBJ1-1|NA
TGTGCCATCAGTGGCCCCGGGACAGGGTATTTTGACACTGAAGCTTTCTTT
CAISGPGTGYFDTEAFF
>TRBV4-2|NA|TRBJ1-4|NA
TGTGCCAGCAGTCCGGGTGAAAAACTGTTTTTT
CASSPGEKLFF
>TRBV6-6|NA|TRBJ2-7|NA
TGTGCCAGCAGTCCAGGGTTTAGCTACGAGCAGTACTTC
CASSPGFSYEQYF
>TRBV28|NA|TRBJ2-1|NA
TGTGCCAGCAGTTTAGGCCCCGCCAGGGACTACAATGAGCAGTTCTTC
CASSLGPARDYNEQFF
>TRBV7-6|TRBD2|TRBJ2-1|NA
TGTGCCAGCAGCTCAACCGTCGGGACTAGTGTTGAGCAGTTCTTC
CASSSTVGTSVEQFF
>TRBV28|TRBD2|TRBJ2-3|NA
TGTGCCAGCACCCCCCCTGCTAGCGGGAGAGATACGCAGTATTTT
CASTPPASGRDTQYF
>TRBV7-2|TRBD2|TRBJ2-3|once
TGTGCCAGCAGCTTCTGGGAGGGAGTTGAAGATACGCAGTATTTT
CASSFWEGVEDTQYF
>TRBV2|NA|TRBJ1-2|NA
TGTGCCAGCAGTGAACAGGGCCCCTATGGCTACACCTTC
CASSEQGPYGYTF
>TRBV6-5|NA|TRBJ1-5|NA
TGTGCCAGCAGTTACTCGGGGGGAAGCAATCAGCCCCAGCATTTT
CASSYSGGSNQPQHF
>TRBV6-5|NA|TRBJ2-7|NA
TGTGCCAGCAGGGAGGACGGCTACGAGCAGTACTTC
CASREDGYEQYF
>TRBV13|TRBD1|TRBJ1-2|NA
TGTGCCAGCAGCTTATACCCGGACAGGCCAGAAAGTTTC
CASSLYPDRPESF
>TRBV4-2|TRBD2|TRBJ2-1|NA
TGTGCCAGCAGTTTTAGCGGGAACTCCTACAATGAGCAGTTCTTC
CASSFSGNSYNEQFF
>TRBV28|NA|TRBJ1-4|NA
TGTGCCAGCGGTACGGGTTATACTAATGAAAAACTGTTTTTT
CASGTGYTNEKLFF
>TRBV6-5|NA|TRBJ1-3|NA
TGTGCCAGCAGTTACGAGTGGAGCTCTGGAAACACCATATATTTT
CASSYEWSSGNTIYF
>TRBV4-1|NA|TRBJ1-1|NA
TGCGCCAGCAGCCAAGCGGGGGTTCCGAACACTGAAGCTTTCTTT
CASSQAGVPNTEAFF
>TRBV7-9|TRBD1|TRBJ2-6|NA
TGTGCCAGCAGATCAGGACAGGGGGCGGGGGGGGCCAACGTCCTGACTTTC
CASRSGQGAGGANVLTF
>TRBV4-2|NA|TRBJ2-7|NA
TGTGCCAGCAGCCAAGCATCCGGGACAACCTACGAGCAGTACTTC
CASSQASGTTYEQYF
>TRBV29-1|NA|TRBJ2-7|few
TGCAGCGTCGAAATGGTCTGGGCCTCTGGTGTCTACGAGCAGTACTTC
CSVEMVWASGVYEQYF
>TRBV6-5|NA|TRBJ1-1|NA
TGTGCCAGCAGTTATTTCTCGGGGGGAGGGACTGAAGCTTTCTTT
CASSYFSGGGTEAFF
>TRBV4-3|NA|TRBJ2-7|NA
TGCGCCAGCAGCCAAGACTTGGGGCGAATAAGCTCCTACGAGCAGTACTTC
CASSQDLGRISSYEQYF
>TRBV27|NA|TRBJ2-3|NA
TGTGCCACCAGTGGACATACCACAGATACGCAGTATTTT
CATSGHTTDTQYF
>TRBV11-2|NA|TRBJ1-1|NA
TGTGCCAGCAGCTTAGACGGGCCCGGGGGACCAGCTTTCTTT
CASSLDGPGGPAFF
>TRBV18|NA|TRBJ1-5|NA
TGTGCCAGCTCAACTAGACCCCTCCCCGGGGGCAATCAGCCCCAGCATTTT
CASSTRPLPGGNQPQHF
>TRBV6-5|TRBD1|TRBJ2-1|NA
TGTGCCAGCAGACCGGGGACAGGGGTTAGGAATGAGCAGTTCTTC
CASRPGTGVRNEQFF
>TRBV7-9|NA|TRBJ2-7|NA
TGTGCCAGCAGCTTAGGGGACTACGAGCAGTACTTC
CASSLGDYEQYF
>TRBV7-9|TRBD1|TRBJ1-1|few
TGTGCCAGCAGCCCTCAGTGGACAGGTCGGTCACCTGAAGCTTTCTTT
CASSPQWTGRSPEAFF
>TRBV6-6|TRBD2|TRBJ2-5|NA
TGTGCCAGCAGACCTACCCCAACGGGGGGCCAAGAGACCCAGTACTTC
CASRPTPTGGQETQYF
>TRBV6-6|NA|TRBJ1-6|NA
TGTGCCAGCAGTTTTCGACCCCAGGAGGATTCACCCCTCCACTTT
CASSFRPQEDSPLHF
>TRBV27|TRBD2|TRBJ2-7|NA
TGTGCCAGCAGTTTAGGGACTAGCGGTGCCTACGAGCAGTACTTC
CASSLGTSGAYEQYF
>TRBV7-8|NA|TRBJ2-7|NA
TGTGCCAGCAGCTTATCTTTTTGGGGCGCTTCCGCCTCCTACGAGCAGTACTTC
CASSLSFWGASASYEQYF
>TRBV11-2|NA|TRBJ1-4|NA
TGTGCCAGCAGCTTAGATCGTAGAGGCGGAGGGGAAAAACTGTTTTTT
CASSLDRRGGGEKLFF
>TRBV6-1|NA|TRBJ1-2|NA
TGTGCCAGCAGTGAAGAGTGGACAAGAATCTATGGCTACACCTTC
CASSEEWTRIYGYTF
>TRBV30|TRBD2|TRBJ2-3|NA
TGTGCCTGGAGTGCTGGGACTAGTAACTTGGCAGATACGCAGTATTTT
CAWSAGTSNLADTQYF
>TRBV4-3|TRBD2|TRBJ2-1|NA
TGCGCCAGCAGCCAAGATAGGGCTAGCGGGATCTACAATGAGCAGTTCTTC
CASSQDRASGIYNEQFF
>TRBV28|NA|TRBJ1-2|few
TGTGCCAGCAGTACTGACGGGAGGGTCGATGGCTACACCTTC
CASSTDGRVDGYTF
>TRBV6-5|NA|TRBJ2-7|NA
TGTGCCAGCACTTTGGGGGCAGGGAGCTCCTACGAGCAGTACTTC
CASTLGAGSSYEQYF
>TRBV12-5|NA|TRBJ1-1|NA
TGTGCTAGTGGTTTGGGGAGGGAGACTGAAGCTTTCTTT
CASGLGRETEAFF
>TRBV7-9|NA|TRBJ1-1|NA
TGTGCCAGCATCCCGACTTTTTCTGAAGCTTTCTTT
CASIPTFSEAFF